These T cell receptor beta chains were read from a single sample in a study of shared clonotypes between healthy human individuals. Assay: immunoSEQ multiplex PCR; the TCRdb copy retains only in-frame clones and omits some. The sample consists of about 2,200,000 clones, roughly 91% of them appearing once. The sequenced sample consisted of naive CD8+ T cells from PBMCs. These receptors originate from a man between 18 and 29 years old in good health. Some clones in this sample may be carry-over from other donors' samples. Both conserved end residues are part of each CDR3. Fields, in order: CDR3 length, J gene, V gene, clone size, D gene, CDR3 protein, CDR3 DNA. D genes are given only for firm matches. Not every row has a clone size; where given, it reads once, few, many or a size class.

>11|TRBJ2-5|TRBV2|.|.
CASSKQETQYF
TGTGCCAGCAGCAAACAAGAGACCCAGTACTTC
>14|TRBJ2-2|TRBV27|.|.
CASSYRGNTGELFF
TGTGCCAGCAGTTATCGGGGTAACACCGGGGAGCTGTTTTTT
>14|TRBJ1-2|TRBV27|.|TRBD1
CASRIAGTGSGYTF
TGTGCCAGCAGGATAGCCGGGACAGGGTCTGGCTACACCTTC
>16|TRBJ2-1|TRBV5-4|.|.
CASSSGGPSAYNEQFF
TGTGCCAGCAGCTCCGGCGGGCCCTCGGCCTACAATGAGCAGTTCTTC
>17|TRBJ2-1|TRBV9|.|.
CASSESLVRERRDEQFF
TGTGCCAGCAGCGAGTCCCTCGTCCGGGAGCGACGGGATGAGCAGTTCTTC
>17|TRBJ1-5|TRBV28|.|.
CASSSPEVVRSNQPQHF
TGTGCCAGCAGTTCCCCCGAGGTAGTGCGTAGCAATCAGCCCCAGCATTTT
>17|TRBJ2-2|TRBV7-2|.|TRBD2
CASSRTRGLAPPGELFF
TGTGCCAGCAGCCGTACCCGGGGACTAGCGCCCCCCGGGGAGCTGTTTTTT
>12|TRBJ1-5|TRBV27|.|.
CASSHPAQPQHF
TGTGCCAGCAGCCACCCTGCCCAGCCCCAGCATTTT
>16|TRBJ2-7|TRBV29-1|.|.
CSVVGTDGGLGYEQYF
TGCAGCGTTGTGGGGACGGACGGTGGCCTAGGGTACGAGCAGTACTTC
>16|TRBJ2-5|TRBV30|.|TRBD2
CAWSASSGPSQETQYF
TGTGCCTGGAGCGCATCTAGCGGACCCAGTCAAGAGACCCAGTACTTC
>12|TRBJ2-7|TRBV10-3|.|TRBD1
CATSGTVYEQYF
TGTGCCACCTCCGGGACAGTCTACGAGCAGTACTTC
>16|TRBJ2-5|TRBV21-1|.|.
CASGQSSLNYQETQYF
TGTGCCAGCGGTCAATCTAGCCTTAATTACCAAGAGACCCAGTACTTC
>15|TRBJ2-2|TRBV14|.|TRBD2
CASSQFGEGTGELFF
TGTGCCAGCAGCCAATTCGGGGAGGGCACCGGGGAGCTGTTTTTT
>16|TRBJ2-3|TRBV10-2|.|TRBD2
CASSESTREGGDTQYF
TGCGCCAGCAGTGAGTCGACGCGGGAGGGAGGAGATACGCAGTATTTT
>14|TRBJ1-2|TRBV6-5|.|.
CASSYSSTNYGYTF
TGTGCCAGCAGTTACTCGAGTACAAACTATGGCTACACCTTC
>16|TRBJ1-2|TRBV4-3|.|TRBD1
CASSQEVSGGDYGYTF
TGCGCCAGCAGCCAAGAAGTCTCAGGGGGGGACTATGGCTACACCTTC
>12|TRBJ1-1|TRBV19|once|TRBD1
CASSQGGTEAFF
TGTGCCAGTAGTCAGGGGGGCACTGAAGCTTTCTTT
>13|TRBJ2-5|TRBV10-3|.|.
CAISESNQETQYF
TGTGCCATCAGTGAGTCGAATCAAGAGACCCAGTACTTC
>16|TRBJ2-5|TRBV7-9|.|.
CASSLGPAGNQETQYF
TGTGCCAGCAGCTTGGGCCCAGCAGGGAATCAAGAGACCCAGTACTTC
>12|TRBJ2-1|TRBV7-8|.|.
CASSLFRDALFF
TGTGCCAGCAGCTTATTCCGGGACGCCCTTTTCTTC
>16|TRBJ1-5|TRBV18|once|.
CASSRERGVSNQPQHF
TGTGCCAGCTCACGCGAAAGGGGAGTAAGCAATCAGCCCCAGCATTTT
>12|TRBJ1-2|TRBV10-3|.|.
CAISEFSYGYTF
TGTGCCATCAGTGAGTTCAGCTATGGCTACACCTTC
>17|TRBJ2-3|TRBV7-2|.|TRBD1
CASSPRSTGGVTDTQYF
TGTGCCAGCAGTCCTCGATCGACAGGGGGAGTCACAGATACGCAGTATTTT
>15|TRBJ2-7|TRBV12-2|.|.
CASRFRPGTDYEQYF
TGTGCAAGTCGCTTTCGGCCGGGGACAGACTACGAGCAGTACTTT
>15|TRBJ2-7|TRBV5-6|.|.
CASSLGTADLYEQYF
TGTGCCAGCAGCTTGGGGACAGCGGATCTCTACGAGCAGTACTTC
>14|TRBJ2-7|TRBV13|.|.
CASSLQGLTDEQYF
TGTGCCAGCAGCTTACAGGGCCTCACCGACGAGCAGTACTTC
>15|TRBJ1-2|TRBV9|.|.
CASSPVGVSGYGYTF
TGTGCCAGCAGCCCCGTAGGGGTTTCAGGTTATGGCTACACCTTC
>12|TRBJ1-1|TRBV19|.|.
CASSMGGSEAFF
TGTGCCAGTAGTATGGGGGGCTCTGAAGCTTTCTTT
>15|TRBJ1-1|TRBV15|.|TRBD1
CATSADRERNTEAFF
TGTGCCACCAGCGCTGACAGGGAGAGGAACACTGAAGCTTTCTTT
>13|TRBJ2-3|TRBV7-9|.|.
CASRPGTPDTQYF
TGTGCCAGCAGACCAGGGACCCCAGATACGCAGTATTTT
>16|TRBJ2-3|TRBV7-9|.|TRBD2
CASSPKLARPTDTQYF
TGTGCCAGCAGCCCAAAACTAGCGAGACCCACAGATACGCAGTATTTT
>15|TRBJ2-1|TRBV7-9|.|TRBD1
CASSADRDSYNEQFF
TGTGCCAGCAGCGCCGACAGGGATTCCTACAATGAGCAGTTCTTC
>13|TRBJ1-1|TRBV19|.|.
CASSMGGDTEAFF
TGTGCCAGTAGTATGGGGGGGGACACTGAAGCTTTCTTT
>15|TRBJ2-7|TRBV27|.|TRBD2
CASSPLLAGVSEQYF
TGTGCCAGCAGTCCCCTCCTAGCGGGAGTCTCCGAGCAGTACTTC
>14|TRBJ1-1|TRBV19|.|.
CASRMAGDVSEAFF
TGTGCCAGTAGGATGGCGGGGGACGTCTCTGAAGCTTTCTTT
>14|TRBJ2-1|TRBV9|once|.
CASSGQPSYNEQFF
TGTGCCAGCAGCGGTCAGCCCTCCTACAATGAGCAGTTCTTC
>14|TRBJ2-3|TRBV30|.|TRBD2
CAWTSGSGTDTQYF
TGTGCCTGGACTAGCGGGAGTGGGACAGATACGCAGTATTTT
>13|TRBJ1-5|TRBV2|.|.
CASSETPNQPQHF
TGTGCCAGCAGTGAAACACCCAATCAGCCCCAGCATTTT
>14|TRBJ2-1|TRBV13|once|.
CASSPPALGDEQFF
TGTGCCAGCAGCCCCCCGGCCTTAGGGGATGAGCAGTTCTTC